The TCR beta chain under discussion was sequenced for a study of vaccination effects on CD4 cells after COVID-19 (dated by TCRdb to the early 2020s). Background on the whole study: To identify antigen-specific CD4+ T cell clonotypes by their expansion, the ViraFEST assay first stimulated PBMC with viral peptide pools and then applied TCR sequencing. Two doses of either the BNT162b2 or the mRNA-1273 mRNA SARS-CoV-2 vaccine were administered to participants. Some 2 million PBMC per well were cultured in IMDM with about 5.1% human AB serum, 8.5 to 10 IU/ml IL-2 and gentamicin, plus 10 ug/ml peptides. SARS-CoV-2 spike-specific CD4+ TCR repertoires were compared before and after mRNA vaccination in COVID-19 convalescent patients and in infection-naive vaccine recipients. Altogether, around ten COVID-19 convalescent patients and several SARS-CoV-2-naive healthy vaccine recipients made up the full study. In the study, cultures from other donors were sequenced using the Oncomine TCR Beta short-read assay on an Illumina iSeq 100.

Measured from the cysteine to the phenylalanine, the CDR3 is 15 residues long. Of all the DNA, just the CDR3 is kept, 45 bases in frame from base 1. Looking up the germline V gene yields CDR1 MNHEY and CDR2 SVGEGT. Trimming leaves V shorter by 4 bases and J shorter by 4 bases, with the junction holding 3 bases beyond the gene matches. As regards this clone: What this receptor recognizes is not known. No per-base quality is available; no much larger clone lies one base away.

After 10 to 11 days of culture, CD4+ T cells were isolated with the EasySep CD4+ T cell isolation kit. The absence of prior SARS-CoV-2 infection in healthy vaccine recipients was confirmed by negative nucleocapsid antibodies before and after vaccination. Half of the culture medium was replaced with fresh IL-2-containing medium on days 3 and 7. Unless noted otherwise, every peptide stimulation condition was grown in triplicate wells. Using Ficoll-Paque Plus gradient centrifugation, PBMC were separated from whole blood and then either used fresh or cryopreserved at -140C. The QIAamp micro DNA kit was used to extract genomic DNA from the cultured CD4+ T cells. Points the paper makes about the study in general: The study was limited by a small number of convalescent patients and lacked early post-infection timepoints. At late post-vaccination timepoints, both infection-induced and vaccine-induced clones showed marked clonal contraction, consistent with waning T cell responses. Among healthy vaccine recipients, nearly all vaccine-induced clones were SARS-CoV-2 mono-reactive, and just 1 of 255 was cross-reactive with common cold coronaviruses.

Library construction relied on the immunoSEQ multiplex PCR assay. TCR beta CDR3 sequencing was performed on DNA from the cultured, isolated CD4+ T cells. The paper's data handling went like this. The analysis removed non-productive TCR sequences, trimmed reads to the CDR3 region, and retained only CDR3s that were 7 or more amino acids long. Antigen-specific clonotypes were identified with the MANAFEST web app by comparing expansion in peptide wells against reference cultures. To be called positive, a clone needed expansion at FDR<0.05 compared with the reference and with all other wells, an odds ratio greater than 5, and a frequency greater than 0.1% in two replicate wells. A clonotype was called cross-reactive if it was significantly expanded both in SARS-CoV-2 spike wells and in at least one common cold coronavirus spike condition. CDR3 similarity was assessed by Levenshtein distance using the stringdist R package, and unrooted trees were constructed with ape in R 3.6.1. This immuneACCESS table, as held by TCRdb, lists in-frame sequences with V and J called but not all clones. Of the missing ones, under half trace to an unresolved V gene in checked studies; the others have no known cause. That table supplies the V and J calls and clone size; D and trimming were determined from the DNA. The sample table lists fewer than 75,000 clones, approximately 77% of them with a count of one. Roughly 2% of the sample rests with the top ten.

The chain employs TRBV6-2 or TRBV6-3 and TRBJ2-6, and 8 junctional nucleotides match TRBD1. The receptor comes from a human donor who received a COVID-19 vaccine. The sequences come from CD4+ T cells from PBMCs cultured without peptide, collected before COVID-19 vaccination. The nucleotide sequence is TGTGCCAGCAGTTCAGGGGGCGCCGGGGCCAACGTCCTGACTTTC. Its translation is CASSSGGAGANVLTF.